This passage covers 20 T cell receptor beta chains from one sample sequenced in a study of shared clonotypes between healthy human individuals. The method was immunoSEQ multiplex PCR; TCRdb's version includes in-frame clones alone and lacks a portion of them. The sample shows about 2 million clones, 85% to 95% of them seen only once. Sequenced: naive CD4+ T cells sorted from blood. Subset described: CD45RA+ positively selected. The receptors stem from a man in his late teens or twenties in good health.

This chain joins TRBV5-4 and TRBJ2-7; a weak D match, TRBD1 (5 bases). Germline assignment: CDR1 SGHNT and CDR2 YYREEE (reference sequence). This CDR3 comprises 17 residues. V lost 4 bases and J 2 bases, leaving 22 bases between the germline ends. The CDR3 DNA reads as TGTGCCAGCAGCCCGGACAAGGGCTTAGCAATACCCTACGAGCAGTACTTC. It encodes CASSPDKGLAIPYEQYF.

This chain links TRBV27 with TRBJ2-7; TRBD2 matches at 10 bases. The germline gives CDR1 MNHEY, CDR2 SMNVEV (reference sequence). The V and J ends lost 2 bases and 3 bases, in that order; junction bases with no gene match: 7. This CDR3 is built from 16 residues. CDR3 DNA: TGTGCCAGCAGTTTACGTTCGGCTAGCGGGAGCTACGAGCAGTACTTC. Protein product: CASSLRSASGSYEQYF.

V and J are TRBV6-1 and TRBJ2-7; TRBD2 agrees at 15 bases. From germline, CDR1 is MNHNS and CDR2 SASEGT. There are 13 residues in the CDR3. V lost 9 bases to trimming and J lost 4 bases; unmatched junction nucleotides: 1. The CDR3 sequence is CASGLAGGYEQYF. The CDR3 DNA reads as TGTGCCAGTGGACTAGCGGGGGGGTACGAGCAGTACTTC.

CDR3 nucleotides: TGTGCCAGCAGCCTCCGGGGGAACGAGGGGTATGGCTACACCTTC. This encodes CASSLRGNEGYGYTF. The rearrangement joins TRBV5-5 to TRBJ1-2, with D possibly matching TRBD1 (5 bases). Germline loops: CDR1 SGHKS, CDR2 YYEKEE (reference sequence). The ends were cut back, 4 bases at V and 5 bases at J, with 18 bases in the middle. CDR3 size: 15 residues.

The V and J genes are TRBV6-6 and TRBJ2-2, with 9 bases lining up with TRBD2. J lost 1 base, V lost 5 bases, and 2 bases had no gene match. This CDR3 is built from 15 residues. The germline V gene encodes CDR1 MNHNY and CDR2 SVGAGI (reference sequence). CDR3 nucleotides: TGTGCCAGCAGTACGACTAGCGGGAACACCGGGGAGCTGTTTTTT. This gives the protein CASSTTSGNTGELFF.

This clone has only one observation. V is TRBV28 and J is TRBJ1-4; weak D call: TRBD1 (6 bases). V gave up 6 bases and J gave up 5 bases, with 13 bases separating them. There are 14 residues in the CDR3. Germline lookup yields CDR1 MDHEN and CDR2 SYDVKM. As DNA, the CDR3 is TGTGCCAGCAGCCCCCGACAGGAAAATGAAAAACTGTTTTTT. Its protein is CASSPRQENEKLFF.

The V call is TRBV4-1, the J call TRBJ2-5, with 10 bases matching TRBD2. The CDR3 spans 17 residues. Germline V gene sequence: CDR1 MGHRA, CDR2 YSYEKL. J was trimmed by 4 bases and V by 0 bases; bases with no gene match: 8. CDR3 sequence (DNA): TGCGCCAGCAGCCAAGATCCTGGGACTAGCGCTAGAGAGACCCAGTACTTC. It translates to CASSQDPGTSARETQYF.

The genes are TRBV27 and TRBJ1-3, with D possibly being TRBD1 (5 bases). The CDR3 spans 15 residues. The V end was cut by 3 bases, the J end by 3 bases, with 12 bases between. Germline CDR1 reads MNHEY; CDR2 reads SMNVEV (reference sequence). The CDR3 sequence is CASSLGSGSGNTIYF. CDR3 DNA: TGTGCCAGCAGTTTGGGCTCAGGGAGTGGAAACACCATATATTTT.

The chain couples TRBV2 to TRBJ2-3; 7 positions agree with TRBD2. CDR3 length: 13 amino acids. Looked up from germline, CDR1 is SNHLY and CDR2 is FYNNEI. V was pared by 6 bases and J by 4 bases, with 4 bases of the junction left unmatched. The CDR3 nucleotides are TGTGCCAGCAGGGGAGGGGTATCAGATACGCAGTATTTT. This translates into CASRGGVSDTQYF.

The chain employs TRBV6-1 and TRBJ2-7; D might be TRBD1 or TRBD2, each matching 5 bases. The germline V gene has CDR1 MNHNS and CDR2 SASEGT. V dropped 7 bases and J dropped 3 bases, with 19 bases sitting between them. The CDR3 extends over 15 amino acids. Here the CDR3 reads CASTLEPGSYYEQYF. The DNA for the CDR3 is TGTGCCAGCACGCTTGAGCCAGGGAGTTACTACGAGCAGTACTTC.

V usage is TRBV10-3 and J usage is TRBJ1-1; D not certain. Germline values: CDR1 ENHRY, CDR2 SYGVKD. The CDR3 extends over 14 amino acids. Trimming left V 3 bases short and J 5 bases short, with 13 bases between. The CDR3 region has the DNA TGTGCCATCAGTGACCCTAGGGTACTAACTGAAGCTTTCTTT. Amino acid sequence: CAISDPRVLTEAFF.

This sequence joins TRBV5-1 and TRBJ2-6, with a possible D match to TRBD1 (6 bases). The CDR3 runs to 14 residues. The V gene lost 4 bases and the J gene lost 2 bases, with 7 bases spanning the gap. Germline CDR1 reads SGHRS; CDR2 reads YFSETQ. CDR3 bases: TGCGCCAGCAGCAGGGACACTGGGGCCAACGTCCTGACTTTC. It specifies CASSRDTGANVLTF.

The chain couples TRBV9 to TRBJ1-1, with 8 bases identical to TRBD1. J gave up 1 base and V 0 bases, and 5 bases lay outside the gene matches. Germline assignment: CDR1 SGDLS and CDR2 YYNGEE. The CDR3 covers 16 residues. CDR3 amino acids: CASSVGTGGKNTEAFF. Written as DNA, the CDR3 is TGTGCCAGCAGCGTAGGAACAGGGGGGAAGAACACTGAAGCTTTCTTT. The full variable domain, in which reference TRBV9 and TRBJ1-1 provide the parts outside the CDR3, is DSGVTQTPKHLITATGQRVTLRCSPRSGDLSVYWYQQSLDQGLQFLIQYYNGEERAKGNILERFSAQQFPDLHSELNLSSLELGDSALYFCASSVGTGGKNTEAFFGQGTRLTVV.

The chain couples TRBV11-1 to TRBJ1-2; a weak D match, TRBD1 (6 bases). CDR1 SGHAT and CDR2 FQDESV come from the germline V gene (reference sequence). This CDR3 is built from 15 residues. Trimming removed 2 bases at V and 3 bases at J, with 13 bases between. The chain's CDR3 is CASSLLGGQDYGYTF. CDR3 DNA: TGTGCCAGCAGCTTACTCGGGGGGCAGGACTATGGCTACACCTTC.

This sequence joins TRBV25-1 and TRBJ2-3; TRBD2 aligns across 7 bases. This CDR3 contains 12 residues. The J segment lost 4 bases and the V segment lost 6 bases, leaving 1 base of the junction unmatched. Germline V CDR1 and CDR2: MGHDK, SYGVNS. CDR3 nucleotide sequence: TGTGCCAGCAGGGGAGGGGCAGATACGCAGTATTTT. This codes for CASRGGADTQYF.

The chain's CDR3 is CASRRTRDRVTGELFF. CDR3 DNA sequence: TGCGCCAGCAGGAGGACCCGGGACAGGGTCACCGGGGAGCTGTTTTTT. The rearrangement links TRBV5-1 to TRBJ2-2; 9 bases line up with TRBD1. The CDR3 totals 16 residues. The V and J ends lost 5 bases and 4 bases, in that order; junction bases with no gene match: 9. In germline, CDR1 is SGHRS, CDR2 YFSETQ.

V and J are TRBV2 and TRBJ2-1; 7 nucleotides line up with TRBD2. In germline, CDR1 is SNHLY, CDR2 FYNNEI. This CDR3 comprises 11 residues. The CDR3 DNA reads TGTGCGGGGGGGAGCCGGAATGAGCAGTTCTTC. Translation gives CAGGSRNEQFF.

The chain joins TRBV5-1 to TRBJ2-1, with D possibly TRBD2 on 6 matching bases. The V gene lost 6 bases and the J gene lost 0 bases, with 10 bases spanning the gap. In germline, CDR1 is SGHRS, CDR2 YFSETQ. CDR3 length equals 14 residues. Here the CDR3 reads CASTVEGSYNEQFF. The CDR3 nucleotides read TGCGCCAGCACCGTGGAGGGCTCCTACAATGAGCAGTTCTTC. Filled out from reference TRBV5-1 and TRBJ2-1, the complete variable domain reads KAGVTQTPRYLIKTRGQQVTLSCSPISGHRSVSWYQQTPGQGLQFLFEYFSETQRNKGNFPGRFSGRQFSNSRSEMNVSTLELGDSALYLCASTVEGSYNEQFFGPGTRLTVL.

The chain combines TRBV7-3 with TRBJ1-1; a weak D match, TRBD1 (6 bases). CDR3 length: 13 residues. CDR1 SGHTA and CDR2 FQGTGA come from the germline V gene. V was clipped by 3 bases and J by 4 bases, with 9 bases between them. The CDR3 nucleotides read TGTGCCAGCAGCTTCTCCAGGGGCACTGAAGCTTTCTTT. Protein sequence: CASSFSRGTEAFF.

The rearrangement joins TRBV30 to TRBJ1-4; a possible D gene is TRBD1 (6 bases). V dropped 0 bases and J dropped 14 bases, with 13 bases sitting between them. The CDR3 totals 12 residues. Germline V gene data show CDR1 as GTSNPN and CDR2 as SVGIG (reference sequence). The CDR3 loop is CAWSVGSRGLFF. CDR3 sequence (DNA): TGTGCCTGGAGTGTAGGGTCCAGGGGTCTGTTTTTT.